The present entry profiles one T cell receptor beta chain with its context. It lacks a known antigen. Prior to TCRbeta sequencing, five KLR/GPR56-defined CD4+ populations were enriched by fluorescence-activated cell sorting. To test a linear memory differentiation pathway, the researchers sequenced TCRbeta repertoires from five CD4+ T-cell subsets that were defined by expression of KLRB1, KLRG1, GPR56 and KLRF1. TCR-sequenced cells came from peripheral blood of healthy control individuals, reported as five donors in the TCRbeta analysis figure. Heparinized peripheral blood was collected and all samples were processed within one hour of retrieval. Blood was diluted 1:2 in PBS, and peripheral blood mononuclear cells were then isolated from the diluted blood at room temperature by Biocoll density gradient centrifugation. Before flow sorting, freshly isolated PBMCs underwent magnetic sorting with anti-CD4 MicroBeads to enrich CD4+ T cells. A BD FACSAria II was used to sort CD4+ T cells, enriched from the PBMCs of healthy donors, according to marker expression. For surface staining, the researchers used Miltenyi Biotec antibodies: anti-KLRB1 clone 191B8, anti-KLRF1 clone 4A4.D10 and anti-KLRG1 clone REA261.

Sequenced on an Illumina HiSeq 2500. For construction of sequencing libraries, the recombined TCRbeta locus was amplified according to a previously published PCR protocol. The original pipeline was this. Any read whose average quality score fell below 30 was discarded, and IMSEQ was used to process the reads that remained. Each clonotype was defined by Vbeta gene, Jbeta gene and CDR3 amino acid sequence. The Morisita-Horn index, computed on the top 100 expanded clones, was used to quantify repertoire overlap between populations. Renyi diversity profiles calculated on the top 100 expanded clones were used to evaluate clonal diversity. After the reads were reprocessed by TCRdb, one entry was made per CDR3 protein sequence, with no DNA. It is TCRdb's table, rather than the study itself, that gives the V and J calls and clone size. The table for this sample shows roughly 980 distinct CDR3 sequences. Around a quarter of the sample is held by the ten biggest clonotypes.

This sample was included in a study of GPR56 and killer-like receptors on CD4 memory cells (dated by TCRdb to about 2019). Describing the broader study: According to the study's proposal, human CD4+ memory T-cell differentiation and cytokine production potential are marked by the progressive acquisition of KLRB1, KLRG1, GPR56 and then KLRF1. The healthy blood donors were described in the study as age-matched to the liver disease patients, whose median age was approximately 68 years. Results and caveats for the whole study, not just this receptor: Overlap of TCR repertoires was especially pronounced between late populations 4 and 5, and partly extended to population 3. Clones dominating late populations 4 and 5 were also found in early populations 1 and 2, which the authors took as evidence for linear differentiation. Rather than full repertoires, the diversity and similarity analyses used only the 100 most expanded clones in each population. Clonal frequency was low in the marker-negative population and rose progressively along the proposed pathway, while TCRbeta diversity fell correspondingly.

Reading from cysteine to phenylalanine, the CDR3 counts 15 amino acids. No DNA is given. For CDR1 and CDR2, the germline V gene lists SGHDN and FVKESK. The specimen sequenced was memory CD4+ T cells from blood. This receptor was identified in a human donor in good health. The rearranged chain carries TRBV14 and TRBJ2-1. The CDR3 protein: CASSVVGFSYNEQFF.